A single sample gave rise to the 14 T cell receptor beta chains below, sequenced in a study of shared clonotypes between healthy human individuals. Repertoires were generated with immunoSEQ multiplex PCR, while TCRdb's copy carries only in-frame clones and drops some. Of over a million clones in the sample, about 84% were seen once. Sequencing input: memory CD4+ T cells from PBMCs. Regarding subset: CD45RA-negative fraction. The receptor set was obtained from a man between 18 and 29 years old in good health. Some clones in this sample may be carry-over from other donors' samples.

CDR3 in amino acids: CAISVGQPGNNEQFF. DNA of the CDR3: TGTGCCATCAGTGTTGGGCAGCCCGGAAACAATGAGCAGTTCTTC. The chain has TRBV10-3 and TRBJ2-1; D is unresolved. Per germline, CDR1 ENHRY and CDR2 SYGVKD. The CDR3 consists of 15 residues. V gave up 4 bases and J gave up 5 bases, with 15 bases separating them.

This chain uses TRBV5-1 with TRBJ2-1; D call uncertain. V was clipped by 3 bases and J by 8 bases, with 21 bases between them. The CDR3 is 16 residues long. The V gene's germline CDR1 is SGHRS and CDR2 YFSETQ. The CDR3 here is CASSSDGYPGVDEQFF. The CDR3, as DNA: TGCGCCAGCAGCTCCGACGGATACCCCGGCGTCGATGAGCAGTTCTTC.

This clone was seen many times. The sample holds other DNA sequences that translate to the same CDR3. The genes are TRBV28 and TRBJ1-1; no clear D. V lost 5 bases, J lost 1 base, and 11 bases lay in between. The CDR3 sequence is 14 residues long. Germline V CDR1 and CDR2: MDHEN, SYDVKM. The CDR3 region has the DNA TGTGCCAGCAGTGAGCTGGCGCCGAACACTGAAGCTTTCTTT. Translated, it gives CASSELAPNTEAFF.

The chain recombines TRBV30 with TRBJ1-5, with D unclear. The CDR3 runs to 15 residues. Germline V CDR1 and CDR2: GTSNPN, SVGIG (reference sequence). Trimming cost V 0 bases and J 0 bases, with 9 bases left between them. DNA of the CDR3: TGTGCCTGGAGTGTGGGGAGAGCTAGCAATCAGCCCCAGCATTTT. Its translation: CAWSVGRASNQPQHF. The variable domain in full, completed from reference TRBV30 and TRBJ1-5, reads SQTIHQWPATLVQPVGSPLSLECTVEGTSNPNLYWYRQAAGRGLQLLFYSVGIGQISSEVPQNLSASRPQDRQFILSSKKLLLSDSGFYLCAWSVGRASNQPQHFGDGTRLSIL.

With respect to this clone: Other DNA sequences of this sample code for an identical CDR3. The chain couples TRBV5-1 to TRBJ2-7; D is undetermined. This CDR3 spans 15 amino acids. V lost 0 bases and J 0 bases, leaving 10 bases between the germline ends. Germline V lookup: CDR1 SGHRS, CDR2 YFSETQ. The CDR3 sequence is CASSLGAASSYEQYF. The CDR3 bases are TGCGCCAGCAGCTTGGGAGCAGCTAGCTCCTACGAGCAGTACTTC.

The rearrangement links TRBV11-2 to TRBJ2-7; 9 bases align to TRBD2. This CDR3 is built from 14 residues. Germline assignment: CDR1 SGHAT and CDR2 FQNNGV. V dropped 2 bases and J dropped 4; count of bases not matched to a gene: 3. CDR3 in DNA: TGTGCCAGCAGCTTAACGACTAGCGGTTACGAGCAGTACTTC. Amino acids: CASSLTTSGYEQYF.

The chain is built from TRBV6-5 and TRBJ2-2; 7 nucleotides line up with TRBD1. This CDR3 has 14 residues. The germline gives CDR1 MNHEY, CDR2 SVGAGI. J gave up 6 bases and V 4 bases, and 5 bases lay outside the gene matches. CDR3 in DNA: TGTGCCAGCAGTTTCAGACAGGGAGCCGGGGAGCTGTTTTTT. It specifies CASSFRQGAGELFF.

Notes on this clone: Other nucleotide sequences from this sample produce the same CDR3. V and J are TRBV28 and TRBJ2-7; D uncertain. This CDR3 comprises 12 residues. Germline V CDR1 and CDR2: MDHEN, SYDVKM. V lost 3 bases and J lost 4, with 7 bases in between. CDR3 bases: TGTGCCAGCAGTTTGTATCCGTACGAGCAGTACTTC. Translated, it gives CASSLYPYEQYF.

The chain is built from TRBV5-1 and TRBJ2-3; 9 nucleotides line up with TRBD1. The CDR3 spans 14 residues. After removal of 1 base from V and 6 bases from J, the junction contained 3 bases not matched to a gene. Looked up from germline, CDR1 is SGHRS and CDR2 is YFSETQ. The CDR3 DNA is TGCGCCAGCAGCTTGACAGGGGGCTCGGATACGCAGTATTTT. Translating gives CASSLTGGSDTQYF.

This clone occurred a few times. V gene TRBV5-1 combines with J gene TRBJ2-3; D is ambiguous. The CDR3 spans 15 residues. Germline V gene sequence: CDR1 SGHRS, CDR2 YFSETQ. The V and J ends lost 0 bases and 2 bases respectively, with 10 bases between them. CDR3: CASSLGAWTTDTQYF. The CDR3 DNA follows: TGCGCCAGCAGCTTGGGGGCATGGACCACAGATACGCAGTATTTT.

Note on this clone: Distinct nucleotide sequences in the sample also encode this CDR3. J is TRBJ1-4 and V is TRBV18; TRBD1 is a possible D gene (5 bases). The CDR3 length is 14 residues. Germline loops: CDR1 KGHSH, CDR2 LQKENI. The V gene lost 2 bases and the J gene lost 8 bases, with 12 bases spanning the gap. CDR3 in amino acids: CASSPSGGDEKLFF. CDR3 DNA: TGTGCCAGCTCACCATCTGGGGGGGACGAAAAACTGTTTTTT.

With regard to this clone: A much larger clone sits a single nucleotide away, making a read error possible. This CDR3 is also generated by other DNA sequences in the sample. The V gene is TRBV11-2, the J gene TRBJ2-7; TRBD2 agrees at 11 bases. CDR3 size: 13 residues. Germline V CDR1 and CDR2: SGHAT, FQNNGV. This CDR3 reads CASSPRLAGPLFF. The CDR3 region has the DNA TGTGCCAGCAGCCCACGACTAGCGGGACCCCTGTTCTTC.

This clone was found once. The CDR3 DNA reads as TGTGCCTGGAGTCTATTCGGGGGGGCAGAGACCCAGTACTTC. Amino acids: CAWSLFGGAETQYF. This sequence joins TRBV30 and TRBJ2-5; the match to TRBD2 covers 8 bases. Germline V gives CDR1 GTSNPN, CDR2 SVGIG (reference sequence). Losses at the gene ends were 2 bases for V and 4 bases for J; bases not matched to a gene: 6. CDR3 length: 14 amino acids.

In regard to this clone: At the DNA level, this CDR3 is encoded by other sequences in the same sample as well. V gene TRBV5-1 combines with J gene TRBJ1-3; 9 nucleotides agree with TRBD1. J lost 2 bases, V lost 1 base, and 4 bases had no gene match. The CDR3 is 16 residues long. Germline V gene sequence: CDR1 SGHRS, CDR2 YFSETQ. CDR3 residues: CASSLIGQGTGNTIYF. The CDR3 nucleotides read TGCGCCAGCAGCTTGATAGGACAGGGGACTGGAAACACCATATATTTT.